This TCR beta chain was sequenced for a study of blood T cell repertoires in COVID-19. On the study more broadly: Samples came from the United States, Italy and Spain, spanning acute and convalescent COVID-19. T cells, B-cell-depleted T cells, or PBMCs supplied cDNA or gDNA.

Original processing methods: Amplified reference gene primers provided the basis for estimating nucleated cell counts. Sequencing was performed with immunoSEQ multiplex PCR; in TCRdb, only in-frame clones are kept and a portion is missing. For V, J and clone size, that table is used; D and trimming come from the DNA. The sample lists approximately 190,000 clones, more than 75% occurring once. The CDR3 covers 14 residues. The germline V gene has CDR1 LNHDA and CDR2 SQIVND (reference sequence). V lost 6 bases and J lost 7, with 18 bases in between. This receptor was obtained from a man aged 35 to 55 with active or convalescent COVID-19. What was sequenced was peripheral blood. The chain recombines TRBV19 with TRBJ1-2; maybe TRBD1 (6 bases). The CDR3 bases are TGTGCCAGTAGCCTAGGGGGGGTTCCCTTTGGCTACACCTTC. Translation gives CASSLGGVPFGYTF.